Detailed here is one T cell receptor beta chain. The CDR3 runs to 13 residues. The germline V gene encodes CDR1 SGHNT and CDR2 YENEEA. The V end was cut by 4 bases, the J end by 4 bases, with 11 bases between. This record comes from a study of blood T cell repertoires in COVID-19. On the study more broadly: There were acute and convalescent COVID-19 samples, and they came from the United States, Italy and Spain. PBMCs, B-cell-depleted T cells, or T cells provided the cDNA or gDNA that made up the material.

Per the authors' pipeline: Scientists estimated how many nucleated cells there were by amplifying reference gene primers. Assay: immunoSEQ multiplex PCR; the TCRdb copy retains only in-frame clones and omits some. The V and J calls and clone size were taken over from that table, and D and trimming were inferred from the DNA. The data show about 64,000 clones, with approximately 83% seen just once and about 1.1% held by the top ten. The receptor's source is a man between 35 and 55 years old with acute or convalescent COVID-19. Material for sequencing was peripheral blood. The chain carries TRBV11-3 and TRBJ2-7; TRBD1 is a possible D gene (6 bases). The CDR3 sequence is CASSSKQGYEQYF. Written as DNA, the CDR3 is TGTGCCAGCAGCTCGAAACAGGGTTACGAGCAGTACTTC.